A selection of T cell receptor beta chains follows, all from one sample in a study of blood T cells in healthy people across ages. MiXCR was run by TCRdb on the 5' RACE reads, yielding one entry per CDR3 protein. The sample shows more than 700,000 distinct CDR3 sequences, roughly 50% of them seen only once. Sequenced sample: blood. These TCRs come from a man older than 75 in good health. CDR3s include the opening cysteine and the closing phenylalanine or tryptophan. The D gene is left open where the match is weak. Clone sizes are given selectively: once, few, many, or a class where the clone is expanded.

D gene: .
V gene: TRBV20-1
J gene: TRBJ1-1
clone size: few
CDR3 DNA: TGCAGTGCTAGAGATCACCGGGGGAACACTGAAGCTTTCTTT
CDR3 protein: CSARDHRGNTEAFF

D gene: .
V gene: TRBV21-1
J gene: TRBJ2-3
clone size: .
CDR3 DNA: TGTGCCAGCAGATGTAAGGTCGGGGGGAGCACAGATACGCAGTATTTT
CDR3 protein: CASRCKVGGSTDTQYF

D gene: TRBD1
V gene: TRBV7-6
J gene: TRBJ2-5
clone size: few
CDR3 DNA: TGTGCCAGCAGCTTAAGGGACAGGGAGACCCAGTACTTC
CDR3 protein: CASSLRDRETQYF

D gene: .
V gene: TRBV29-1
J gene: TRBJ2-1
clone size: .
CDR3 DNA: TGCAGCGTTGAACTCGGAATGAGTGAGCAGTTCTTC
CDR3 protein: CSVELGMSEQFF

D gene: TRBD2
V gene: TRBV20-1
J gene: TRBJ2-7
clone size: few
CDR3 DNA: TGCAGTGCTCCGGGGAGCGGGACTTACGAGCAGTACTTC
CDR3 protein: CSAPGSGTYEQYF

D gene: TRBD2
V gene: TRBV7-2
J gene: TRBJ2-5
clone size: once
CDR3 DNA: TGTGCCAGCAGCTTAGACCATTCGGGGGGGGCCCAGTACTTC
CDR3 protein: CASSLDHSGGAQYF

D gene: TRBD2
V gene: TRBV20-1
J gene: TRBJ2-5
clone size: .
CDR3 DNA: TGCAGTGCTAGAGATAGCGGGAAACTTAATGAGCAGTACTTC
CDR3 protein: CSARDSGKLNEQYF

D gene: .
V gene: TRBV5-1
J gene: TRBJ2-3
clone size: .
CDR3 DNA: TGCGCCAGCAGCTTGGGGCTAGCCCACCCCACCGAATACGCGTATTTT
CDR3 protein: CASSLGLAHPTEYAYF

D gene: .
V gene: TRBV28
J gene: TRBJ2-7
clone size: .
CDR3 DNA: TGTGCCAGCAGTACCTGGCCTTTGCTGGGATACTACGAGCAGTACTTC
CDR3 protein: CASSTWPLLGYYEQYF

D gene: TRBD2
V gene: TRBV5-1
J gene: TRBJ2-1
clone size: .
CDR3 DNA: TGCGCCAGCACCATTGGAGGTCTAGCGGAATACAATGAGCAGTTCTTC
CDR3 protein: CASTIGGLAEYNEQFF

D gene: .
V gene: TRBV24-1
J gene: TRBJ2-1
clone size: .
CDR3 DNA: TGTGCCACTGGGAAAACCCCAGGCAATGAGCAGTTCTTC
CDR3 protein: CATGKTPGNEQFF

D gene: .
V gene: TRBV21-1
J gene: TRBJ2-1
clone size: .
CDR3 DNA: TGTGTGCCGTCAAGACCCTATGAGCAGTTCTTC
CDR3 protein: CVPSRPYEQFF

D gene: .
V gene: TRBV10-3
J gene: TRBJ2-5
clone size: .
CDR3 DNA: TGTACCATCAGTTATAACCAAGAGACCCAGTACTTC
CDR3 protein: CTISYNQETQYF

D gene: .
V gene: TRBV7-3
J gene: TRBJ2-3
clone size: .
CDR3 DNA: TGTGCCAGCAGCGCCCAGGGCGGGGATACGCAGTATTTT
CDR3 protein: CASSAQGGDTQYF

D gene: TRBD1
V gene: TRBV12-3/TRBV12-4
J gene: TRBJ1-5
clone size: .
CDR3 DNA: TGTGCCAGCAGTCCTTACAGGGGTGGTCAGCCCCAGCATTTT
CDR3 protein: CASSPYRGGQPQHF

D gene: TRBD1
V gene: TRBV5-1
J gene: TRBJ2-3
clone size: .
CDR3 DNA: TGCGCCAGCAGCGCCATGACAGGGGGTGGTACAGATACGCAGTATTTT
CDR3 protein: CASSAMTGGGTDTQYF

D gene: .
V gene: TRBV3-1
J gene: TRBJ2-7
clone size: once
CDR3 DNA: TGTGCCAGCAGCCGCCCTCCTCGGGGAGGGGGGACCTACGAGCAGTACTTC
CDR3 protein: CASSRPPRGGGTYEQYF

D gene: TRBD2
V gene: TRBV7-2
J gene: TRBJ2-7
clone size: many
CDR3 DNA: TGTGCCAGCAGTGGGACTAGCGGCTACGAGCAGTACTTC
CDR3 protein: CASSGTSGYEQYF

D gene: .
V gene: TRBV3-1
J gene: TRBJ1-2
clone size: .
CDR3 DNA: TGTGCCAGCACCAGAACCGTCGCAGGGAACTATGGCTACACCTTC
CDR3 protein: CASTRTVAGNYGYTF

D gene: .
V gene: TRBV24-1
J gene: TRBJ1-2
clone size: .
CDR3 DNA: TGTGCCACCAGTGCTCAGGAGCCCTATGGCTACACCTTC
CDR3 protein: CATSAQEPYGYTF

D gene: .
V gene: TRBV6-1
J gene: TRBJ1-6
clone size: .
CDR3 DNA: TGTGCCAGCAGTGAAATTACGGGGAGCTCCTATAATTCACCCCTCCACTTT
CDR3 protein: CASSEITGSSYNSPLHF

D gene: TRBD2
V gene: TRBV15
J gene: TRBJ2-7
clone size: .
CDR3 DNA: TGTGCCACCAGCAGATGTAGCGGGGGCGGGTCCTACGAGCAGTACTTC
CDR3 protein: CATSRCSGGGSYEQYF

D gene: TRBD1
V gene: TRBV7-2
J gene: TRBJ2-5
clone size: .
CDR3 DNA: TGTGCCAGCAGCTTAGGGCAGGGGGACCAAGAGACCCAGTACTTC
CDR3 protein: CASSLGQGDQETQYF

D gene: TRBD2
V gene: TRBV24-1
J gene: TRBJ2-1
clone size: .
CDR3 DNA: TGTGCCACCAGTGGCCCTACTCCGGGAGGTAACAATGAGCAGTTCTTC
CDR3 protein: CATSGPTPGGNNEQFF

D gene: .
V gene: TRBV13
J gene: TRBJ2-3
clone size: few
CDR3 DNA: TGTGCCAGCAGCTTACGAGTTGGGGTAGCAGATACGCAGTATTTT
CDR3 protein: CASSLRVGVADTQYF

D gene: .
V gene: TRBV5-6
J gene: TRBJ1-1
clone size: .
CDR3 DNA: TGTGCCAGCAGCTTCCCCGGGGGGGCTGTGGGCACTGAAGCTTTCTTT
CDR3 protein: CASSFPGGAVGTEAFF

D gene: .
V gene: TRBV5-1
J gene: TRBJ2-3
clone size: .
CDR3 DNA: TGCGCCAGCAGCTTTGAACCAGGGCACAGATACGCGTATTTT
CDR3 protein: CASSFEPGHRYAYF

D gene: TRBD2
V gene: TRBV6-2/TRBV6-3
J gene: TRBJ2-3
clone size: .
CDR3 DNA: TGTGCCAGCAGCTTTACGGGAGGGCGTCGCACGCAGTATTTT
CDR3 protein: CASSFTGGRRTQYF

D gene: .
V gene: TRBV29-1
J gene: TRBJ1-2
clone size: .
CDR3 DNA: TGCAGCGTTGATGCTGGAATCCCCTATGGCTACACCTTC
CDR3 protein: CSVDAGIPYGYTF

D gene: TRBD2
V gene: TRBV5-1
J gene: TRBJ2-1
clone size: few
CDR3 DNA: TGCGCCAGCAGTACCGCCGGGACTAGCGGGAGAGTCTCCTACAATGAGCAGTTCTTC
CDR3 protein: CASSTAGTSGRVSYNEQFF

D gene: TRBD2
V gene: TRBV29-1
J gene: TRBJ2-1
clone size: .
CDR3 DNA: TGCAGCGTTGACTTAAACGGGCTAGCGGGAGGAGGCGAGCAGTTCTTC
CDR3 protein: CSVDLNGLAGGGEQFF

D gene: TRBD2
V gene: TRBV28
J gene: TRBJ2-2
clone size: .
CDR3 DNA: TGTGCCAGCAGTCGAACTAGCGGGAGGACCGGGGAGCTGTTTTTT
CDR3 protein: CASSRTSGRTGELFF

D gene: .
V gene: TRBV28
J gene: TRBJ2-7
clone size: .
CDR3 DNA: TGTGCCAGCAGTTTTAGGCCTTACGAGCAGTACTTC
CDR3 protein: CASSFRPYEQYF

D gene: TRBD2
V gene: TRBV7-7
J gene: TRBJ2-7
clone size: few
CDR3 DNA: TGTGCTAGCAGCTTAGCGGGAGGTGCAGGCTACGAGCAGTACTTC
CDR3 protein: CASSLAGGAGYEQYF

D gene: .
V gene: TRBV6-6
J gene: TRBJ1-2
clone size: .
CDR3 DNA: TGTGCCAGCAGTTATGCTGCTAACTATGGCTACACCTTC
CDR3 protein: CASSYAANYGYTF

D gene: .
V gene: TRBV9
J gene: TRBJ2-5
clone size: many
CDR3 DNA: TGTGCCAGCAGCGTGGACCCTACCAAGACCCAGTACTTC
CDR3 protein: CASSVDPTKTQYF

D gene: .
V gene: TRBV29-1
J gene: TRBJ1-2
clone size: .
CDR3 DNA: TGCAGCGTCGGACCGCGGCGCCGACAGACGAACTATGGCTACACCTTC
CDR3 protein: CSVGPRRRQTNYGYTF

D gene: .
V gene: TRBV5-1
J gene: TRBJ1-4
clone size: .
CDR3 DNA: TGCGCCAGCAGCAAATACAGCTCAACTAATGAAAAACTGTTTTTT
CDR3 protein: CASSKYSSTNEKLFF

D gene: TRBD1
V gene: TRBV12-3/TRBV12-4
J gene: TRBJ2-7
clone size: .
CDR3 DNA: TGTGCCAGCAGATCGGGACAGCTGTTATCCTACGAGCAGTACTTC
CDR3 protein: CASRSGQLLSYEQYF

D gene: .
V gene: TRBV6-1
J gene: TRBJ2-2
clone size: .
CDR3 DNA: TGTGCCAGCACCGTCGGCAGGGTACCGAACACCGGGGAGCTGTTTTTT
CDR3 protein: CASTVGRVPNTGELFF

D gene: .
V gene: TRBV5-1
J gene: TRBJ2-3
clone size: few
CDR3 DNA: TGCGCCAGCAGCTCCGGGACGGAGAGCACAGATACGCAGTATTTT
CDR3 protein: CASSSGTESTDTQYF

D gene: .
V gene: TRBV29-1
J gene: TRBJ2-3
clone size: many
CDR3 DNA: TGCAGCACCAACGTGGGGGTAGGCACAGATACGCAGTATTTT
CDR3 protein: CSTNVGVGTDTQYF

D gene: .
V gene: TRBV5-6
J gene: TRBJ1-2
clone size: .
CDR3 DNA: TGTGCCAGCAGCTTGGGTAGGGGGAAGAGCTACACCTTC
CDR3 protein: CASSLGRGKSYTF

D gene: .
V gene: TRBV6-5
J gene: TRBJ2-7
clone size: .
CDR3 DNA: TGTGCCAGCAGGAATACCGGGACACCTCCCTACGAGCAGTACTTC
CDR3 protein: CASRNTGTPPYEQYF

D gene: .
V gene: TRBV7-9
J gene: TRBJ2-1
clone size: .
CDR3 DNA: TGTGCCAGCAGCGTACAGAACTACAATGAGCAGTTCTTC
CDR3 protein: CASSVQNYNEQFF

D gene: TRBD1
V gene: TRBV20-1
J gene: TRBJ2-7
clone size: .
CDR3 DNA: TGCAGTGCTCGGGGACAGGGGTACCACTACGAGCAGTACTTC
CDR3 protein: CSARGQGYHYEQYF

D gene: .
V gene: TRBV6-5
J gene: TRBJ2-7
clone size: .
CDR3 DNA: TGTGCCAGCTCACCACTTGGGCCCTACGAGCAGTACTTC
CDR3 protein: CASSPLGPYEQYF

D gene: TRBD2
V gene: TRBV6-6
J gene: TRBJ2-7
clone size: .
CDR3 DNA: TGTGCCAGCATGACTAGCGGGAGGGTCGACGAGCAGTACTTC
CDR3 protein: CASMTSGRVDEQYF

D gene: TRBD1
V gene: TRBV7-6
J gene: TRBJ1-4
clone size: .
CDR3 DNA: TGTGTCAGCAGCTTGGTAGGACAGGGGAATGAAAAACTGTTTTTT
CDR3 protein: CVSSLVGQGNEKLFF

D gene: .
V gene: TRBV4-2
J gene: TRBJ2-5
clone size: once
CDR3 DNA: TGTGCCAGCAGCCAAGATATGTCGGAATACCCCGAGACCCAGTACTTC
CDR3 protein: CASSQDMSEYPETQYF

D gene: .
V gene: TRBV3-1
J gene: TRBJ2-1
clone size: many
CDR3 DNA: TGTGCCAGCAGCCAGTACTCCCCGGGGTGGCAGTTCTTC
CDR3 protein: CASSQYSPGWQFF

D gene: TRBD2
V gene: TRBV5-6
J gene: TRBJ2-7
clone size: .
CDR3 DNA: TGTGCCAGCAGCTTTAGCGGGAGACTCCACGAGCAGTACTTC
CDR3 protein: CASSFSGRLHEQYF

D gene: .
V gene: TRBV6-5
J gene: TRBJ1-2
clone size: .
CDR3 DNA: TGTGCCAGCAGTTACTCGATCGACCGCCGCTATGGCTACACCTTC
CDR3 protein: CASSYSIDRRYGYTF

D gene: TRBD1
V gene: TRBV4-1
J gene: TRBJ2-4
clone size: .
CDR3 DNA: TGCGCCAGCAGCCGGGACAGGGTTTTTCCAGCAAACATTCAGTACTTC
CDR3 protein: CASSRDRVFPANIQYF

D gene: TRBD1
V gene: TRBV5-1
J gene: TRBJ2-1
clone size: .
CDR3 DNA: TGCGCCAGCAGCTTGGCCGGGACAGGGAGGGGCAATGAGCAGTTCTTC
CDR3 protein: CASSLAGTGRGNEQFF

D gene: TRBD2
V gene: TRBV29-1
J gene: TRBJ2-5
clone size: .
CDR3 DNA: TGCAGCCTATCTAGGACTAGCGGGAGGTGGAACAATGAGCAGTACTTC
CDR3 protein: CSLSRTSGRWNNEQYF